These T cell receptor beta chains were read from a single sample in a study of control samples from healthy donors and cancer patients. The assay was immunoSEQ multiplex PCR, and TCRdb's table has in-frame clones only and misses some. The repertoire consists of fewer than 95,000 clones, with around 91% occurring once and the leading ten covering less than 20%. Sequencing input: blood. The receptor set was obtained from a man aged 30 to 45 in good health. The CDR3 runs from the conserved cysteine through the conserved F or W. The D gene is left open where the match is weak.

v_gene,d_gene,j_gene,CDR3nt,CDR3aa
TRBV18,.,TRBJ1-5,TGTGCCAGCTCACCGGCGGGAAATCCCTCCCGTAGCAATCAGCCCCAGCATTTT,CASSPAGNPSRSNQPQHF
TRBV5-6,TRBD1,TRBJ2-5,TGTGCCAGCAGCTTGGGTGACAGGGAAGGGACCCAGTACTTC,CASSLGDREGTQYF
TRBV19,TRBD2,TRBJ2-2,TGTGCCAGTAGTATGCGGGGGGACACCGGGGAGCTGTTTTTT,CASSMRGDTGELFF
TRBV12-1,.,TRBJ2-1,TGTGCCAGCAGCCCCCGGGACAGGGGGAACAATGAGCAGTTCTTC,CASSPRDRGNNEQFF
TRBV7-9,TRBD2,TRBJ2-7,TGTGCCAGCAGCTTAGCAGCGGGAGGAAGCGAGCAGTACTTC,CASSLAAGGSEQYF
TRBV3-1/TRBV3-2,.,TRBJ2-3,TGTGCCAGCAGCCCCGCTTTGCGGGTTAGCACAGATACGCAGTATTTT,CASSPALRVSTDTQYF
TRBV12-3/TRBV12-4,.,TRBJ1-1,TGTGCCAGCAGCCCATCAGGGTCTGAAGCTTTCTTT,CASSPSGSEAFF
TRBV11-2,TRBD2,TRBJ2-3,TGTGCCAGCAGCTTTAGCGGGGGGTTGTATTTT,CASSFSGGLYF
TRBV10-3,.,TRBJ1-2,TGTGCCTCGCACGGAGGGAGTGGAGGATCTGGCTACACCTTC,CASHGGSGGSGYTF
TRBV11-3,.,TRBJ2-2,TGTGCCAGCGCCACTACCACTTCGCGCGGGGAGCTGTTTTTT,CASATTTSRGELFF
TRBV7-3,TRBD1,TRBJ1-1,TGTGCCAGCAGCTTGGAAGGGGGCGCGACTGAAGCTTTCTTT,CASSLEGGATEAFF
TRBV19,TRBD2,TRBJ2-1,TGTGCCAGTAGTCAGAGAGCGGGAGGTCTGAGCAATGAGCAGTTCTTC,CASSQRAGGLSNEQFF
TRBV27,.,TRBJ1-2,TGTGCCAGCAGTTATCGGGCAGCCTATGGCTACACCTTC,CASSYRAAYGYTF
TRBV7-8,TRBD1,TRBJ2-7,TGTGCCAGCAGCCTAAGCGGGACAGGGGGCTACGAGCAGTACTTC,CASSLSGTGGYEQYF
TRBV19,TRBD2,TRBJ2-7,TGTGCCAGTCATGGCGGGAGGCTCAACGAGCAGTACTTC,CASHGGRLNEQYF
TRBV15,TRBD1,TRBJ1-2,TGTGCCACCAGCAGAGTGGACAGGACTAACTATGGCTACACCTTC,CATSRVDRTNYGYTF
TRBV7-8,.,TRBJ1-6,TGTGCCAGCAGCTTAGATCTAAATTCACCCCTCCACTTT,CASSLDLNSPLHF